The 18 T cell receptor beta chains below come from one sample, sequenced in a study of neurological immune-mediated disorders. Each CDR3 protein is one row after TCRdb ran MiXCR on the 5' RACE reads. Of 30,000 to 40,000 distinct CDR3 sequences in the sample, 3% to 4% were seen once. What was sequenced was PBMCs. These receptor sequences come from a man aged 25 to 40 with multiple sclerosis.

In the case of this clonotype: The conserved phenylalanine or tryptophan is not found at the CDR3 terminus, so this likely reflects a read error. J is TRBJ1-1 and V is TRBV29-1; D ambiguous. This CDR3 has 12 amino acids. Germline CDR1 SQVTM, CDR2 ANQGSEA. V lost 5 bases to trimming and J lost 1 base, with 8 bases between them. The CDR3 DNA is TGCAGCGTTAGTTCCTCGAACACTGAAGCTTTCAAT. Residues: CSVSSSNTEAFN.

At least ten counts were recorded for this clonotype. The CDR3 protein is CASSLAYTKGYTF. In DNA form, the CDR3 reads TGTGCCAGCAGCTTAGCGTACACAAAGGGCTACACCTTC. The chain is built from TRBV7-2 and TRBJ1-2; D is unclear. V dropped 0 bases and J dropped 8 bases, with 10 bases sitting between them. CDR1 is SGHTA, CDR2 FQGNSA, per germline. CDR3 length equals 13 residues. Full variable domain (remainder filled in from reference TRBV7-2 and TRBJ1-2): GAGVSQSPSNKVTEKGKDVELRCDPISGHTALYWYRQSLGQGLEFLIYFQGNSAPDKSGLPSDRFSAERTGGSVSTLTIQRTQQEDSAVYLCASSLAYTKGYTFGSGTRLTVV.

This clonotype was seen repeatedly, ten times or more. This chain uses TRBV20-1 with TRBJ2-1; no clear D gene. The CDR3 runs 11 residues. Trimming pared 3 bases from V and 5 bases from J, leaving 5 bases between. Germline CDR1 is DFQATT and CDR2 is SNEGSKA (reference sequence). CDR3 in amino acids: CSASVNNEQFF. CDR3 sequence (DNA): TGCAGTGCTAGCGTAAACAATGAGCAGTTCTTC.

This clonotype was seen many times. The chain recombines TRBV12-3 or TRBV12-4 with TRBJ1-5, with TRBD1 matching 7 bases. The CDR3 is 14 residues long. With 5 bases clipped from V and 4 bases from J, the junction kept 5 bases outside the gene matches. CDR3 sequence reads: CASSLRGSNQPQHF. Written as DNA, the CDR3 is TGTGCCAGCAGTCTCAGGGGGTCTAATCAGCCCCAGCATTTT.

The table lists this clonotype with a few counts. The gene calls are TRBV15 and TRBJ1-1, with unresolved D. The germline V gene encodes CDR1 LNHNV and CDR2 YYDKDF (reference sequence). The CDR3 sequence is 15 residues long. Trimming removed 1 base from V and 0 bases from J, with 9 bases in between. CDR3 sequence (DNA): TGTGCCACCAGCAGAGTTGAAGGCCTGAACACTGAAGCTTTCTTT. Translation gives CATSRVEGLNTEAFF.

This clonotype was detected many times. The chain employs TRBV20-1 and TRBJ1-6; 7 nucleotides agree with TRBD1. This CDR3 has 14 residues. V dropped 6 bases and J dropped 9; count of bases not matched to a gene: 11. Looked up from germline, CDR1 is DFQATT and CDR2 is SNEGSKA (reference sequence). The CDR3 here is CSARRMTGISPLHF. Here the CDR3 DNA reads TGCAGTGCCAGGCGGATGACAGGGATTTCACCCCTCCACTTT.

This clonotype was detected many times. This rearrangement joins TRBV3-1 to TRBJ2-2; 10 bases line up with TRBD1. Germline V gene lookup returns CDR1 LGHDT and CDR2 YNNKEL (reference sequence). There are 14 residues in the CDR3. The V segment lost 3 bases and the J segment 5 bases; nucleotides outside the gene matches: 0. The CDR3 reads CASSQGQGTGELFF. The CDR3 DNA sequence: TGTGCCAGCAGCCAGGGACAGGGGACCGGGGAGCTGTTTTTT.

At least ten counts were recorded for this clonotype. The DNA of the CDR3 is TGTGCCAGCAGTTTCGGGGACAGGAGGAATTCACCCCTCCACTTT. This gives the protein CASSFGDRRNSPLHF. The chain couples TRBV12-3 or TRBV12-4 to TRBJ1-6, with 8 bases that match TRBD1. The CDR3 is made up of 15 amino acids. The V and J ends lost 3 bases and 7 bases, in that order; junction bases with no gene match: 5.

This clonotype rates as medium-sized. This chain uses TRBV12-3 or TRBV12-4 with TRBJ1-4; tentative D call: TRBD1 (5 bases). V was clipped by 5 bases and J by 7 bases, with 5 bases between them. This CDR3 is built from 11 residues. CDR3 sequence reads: CASSTGEKLFF. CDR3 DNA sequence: TGTGCCAGCAGTACAGGTGAAAAACTGTTTTTT.

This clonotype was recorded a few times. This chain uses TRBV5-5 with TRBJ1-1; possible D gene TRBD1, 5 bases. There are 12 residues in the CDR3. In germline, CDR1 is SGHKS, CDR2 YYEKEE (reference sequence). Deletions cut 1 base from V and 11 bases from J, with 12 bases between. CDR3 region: CASSLLAGNAFF. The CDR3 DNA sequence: TGTGCCAGCAGCTTGCTCGCAGGGAACGCTTTCTTT.

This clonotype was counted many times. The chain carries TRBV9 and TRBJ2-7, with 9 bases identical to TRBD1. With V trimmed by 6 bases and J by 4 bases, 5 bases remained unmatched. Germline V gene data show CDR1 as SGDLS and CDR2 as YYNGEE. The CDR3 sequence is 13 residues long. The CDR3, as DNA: TGTGCCAGCACCCGGACAGGGGTTTACGAGCAGTACTTC. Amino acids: CASTRTGVYEQYF.

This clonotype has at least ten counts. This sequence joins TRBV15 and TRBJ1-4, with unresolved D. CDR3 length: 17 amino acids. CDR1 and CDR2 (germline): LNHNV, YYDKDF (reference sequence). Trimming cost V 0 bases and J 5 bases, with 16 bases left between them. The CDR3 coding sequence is TGTGCCACCAGCAGAGATGGGGAGGCCCTGGGGAATGAAAAACTGTTTTTT. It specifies CATSRDGEALGNEKLFF.

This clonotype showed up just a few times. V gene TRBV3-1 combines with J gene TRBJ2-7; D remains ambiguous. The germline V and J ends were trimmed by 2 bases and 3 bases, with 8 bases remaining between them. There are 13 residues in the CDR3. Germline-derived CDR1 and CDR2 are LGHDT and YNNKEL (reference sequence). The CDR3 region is CASSQSDLYEQYF. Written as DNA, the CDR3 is TGTGCCAGCAGCCAAAGTGATCTCTACGAGCAGTACTTC.

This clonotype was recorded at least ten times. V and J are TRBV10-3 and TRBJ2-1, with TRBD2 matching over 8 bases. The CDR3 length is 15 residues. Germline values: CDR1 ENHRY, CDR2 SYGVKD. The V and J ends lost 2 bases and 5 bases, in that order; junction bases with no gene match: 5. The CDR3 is CAISEVGLVDNEQFF. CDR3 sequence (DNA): TGTGCCATCAGTGAGGTGGGACTAGTCGACAATGAGCAGTTCTTC.

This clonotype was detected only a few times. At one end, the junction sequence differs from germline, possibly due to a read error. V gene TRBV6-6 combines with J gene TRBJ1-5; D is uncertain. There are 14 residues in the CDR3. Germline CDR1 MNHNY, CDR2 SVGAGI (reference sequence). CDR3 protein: CASSYREVNQPQNF. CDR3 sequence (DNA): TGTGCCAGCAGTTACAGGGAAGTCAATCAGCCCCAGAATTTT.

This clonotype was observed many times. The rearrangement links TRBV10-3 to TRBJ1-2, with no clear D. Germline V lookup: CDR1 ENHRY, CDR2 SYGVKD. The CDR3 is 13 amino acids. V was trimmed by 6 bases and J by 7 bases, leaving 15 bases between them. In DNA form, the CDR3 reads TGTGCCATCAGCACAGCGGAGGGCCGTGGCTACACCTTC. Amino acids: CAISTAEGRGYTF.

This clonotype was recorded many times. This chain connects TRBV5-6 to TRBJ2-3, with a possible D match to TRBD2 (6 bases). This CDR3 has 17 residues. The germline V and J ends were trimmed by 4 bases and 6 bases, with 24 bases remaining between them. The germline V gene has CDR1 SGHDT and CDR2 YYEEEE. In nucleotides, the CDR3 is TGTGCCAGCAGCGGTTCGTTCGGCGGGGCCTTCGTTGATACGCAGTATTTT. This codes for CASSGSFGGAFVDTQYF.

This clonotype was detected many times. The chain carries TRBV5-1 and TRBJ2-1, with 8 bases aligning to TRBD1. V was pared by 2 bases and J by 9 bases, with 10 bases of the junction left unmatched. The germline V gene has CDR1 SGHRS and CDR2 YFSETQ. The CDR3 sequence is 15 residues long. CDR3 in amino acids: CASSLQGVASIEQFF. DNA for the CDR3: TGCGCCAGCAGCTTACAGGGGGTGGCCAGTATTGAGCAGTTCTTC. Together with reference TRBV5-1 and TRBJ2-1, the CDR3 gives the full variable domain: KAGVTQTPRYLIKTRGQQVTLSCSPISGHRSVSWYQQTPGQGLQFLFEYFSETQRNKGNFPGRFSGRQFSNSRSEMNVSTLELGDSALYLCASSLQGVASIEQFFGPGTRLTVL.